This passage covers 20 T cell receptor beta chains from one sample sequenced in a study of T cells after yellow fever vaccination. TCRdb re-derived calls from the 5' RACE reads in MiXCR, one entry per CDR3 protein. The sample has over 85,000 distinct CDR3 sequences; under 9% are singletons. Sample: CD8+ T cells not binding an NS4B(214-222) dextramer, sorted from PBMCs, taken approximately 16 days after the first yellow fever vaccination. These receptors were obtained from a man between 18 and 29 years old who received the YFV17D yellow fever vaccine.

This clonotype was recorded a few times. This CDR3 reads CASSYGARQETQYF. As DNA, the CDR3 is TGTGCCAGCAGTTACGGGGCTAGGCAAGAGACCCAGTACTTC. This chain links TRBV6-5 with TRBJ2-5, with TRBD1 as a possible D gene (5 bases). Germline V CDR1 and CDR2: MNHEY, SVGAGI. The CDR3 length is 14 residues. The ends were cut back, 2 bases at V and 2 bases at J, with 9 bases in the middle.

This sequence joins TRBV21-1 and TRBJ2-2; TRBD1, the D gene given by the table, was not confirmed from the DNA. TRBV21-1 counts as a pseudogene. The CDR3 has 17 amino acids. DNA for the CDR3: TGTGCCAGCAGCAAAGCCAACAGGGTGGGGAACACCGGGGAGCTGTTTTTT. Protein product: CASSKANRVGNTGELFF.

This chain joins TRBV19 and TRBJ2-1; D not certain. V was shortened by 5 bases and J by 4 bases, with 9 bases between the two germline ends. From germline, CDR1 is LNHDA and CDR2 SQIVND (reference sequence). This CDR3 is 13 amino acids long. The CDR3 nucleotides are TGTGCCAGTAGTGACTTTTTGTACAATGAGCAGTTCTTC. Amino acids: CASSDFLYNEQFF.

The rearrangement uses TRBV7-9 and TRBJ2-2; D is perhaps TRBD1 or TRBD2 (6 bases each). The CDR3 loop spans 15 amino acids. Trimming shortened V by 5 bases and J by 1 base, and 11 bases separated the two germline ends. Germline CDR1 reads SEHNR; CDR2 reads FQNEAQ (reference sequence). The CDR3 DNA follows: TGTGCCAGCAGCGAAGGGGGGCAGAACACCGGGGAGCTGTTTTTT. Residues: CASSEGGQNTGELFF.

The chain recombines TRBV6-5 with TRBJ2-1; D unresolved. V was shortened by 0 bases and J by 7 bases, with 10 bases between the two germline ends. The CDR3 runs to 14 residues. The germline V gene encodes CDR1 MNHEY and CDR2 SVGAGI. The CDR3 sequence is CASSYSGLLNEQFF. The CDR3 DNA sequence: TGTGCCAGCAGTTACTCCGGTTTGTTGAATGAGCAGTTCTTC.

This clonotype was counted only a few times. This chain joins TRBV15 and TRBJ1-1, with D perhaps matching TRBD1 (6 bases). V was trimmed by 0 bases and J by 8 bases, leaving 7 bases between them. CDR1 LNHNV and CDR2 YYDKDF come from the germline V gene (reference sequence). The CDR3 is 12 residues long. CDR3 DNA sequence: TGTGCCACCAGCAGAGAAACAGGGGAAGCTTTCTTT. The encoded protein is CATSRETGEAFF.

The chain recombines TRBV4-1 with TRBJ1-5; 8 bases are shared with TRBD1. CDR3 size: 15 residues. Germline assignment: CDR1 MGHRA and CDR2 YSYEKL. V was pared by 2 bases and J by 3 bases, with 3 bases of the junction left unmatched. For the CDR3, the DNA is TGCGCCAGCAGCCAACGGCAGGGGGCCAATCAGCCCCAGCATTTT. Translating gives CASSQRQGANQPQHF.

V is TRBV11-2 and J is TRBJ1-6, with 7 positions matching TRBD1. The V gene's germline CDR1 is SGHAT and CDR2 FQNNGV. Trimming cost V 6 bases and J 5 bases; bases outside gene matches: 7. This CDR3 is 15 amino acids long. CDR3 coding DNA: TGTGCCAGCAGTAAAGTCGGGACAGATAATTCACCCCTCCACTTT. This codes for CASSKVGTDNSPLHF.

The chain recombines TRBV11-2 with TRBJ2-7, with D maybe TRBD1 (6 bases). V was clipped by 0 bases and J by 1 base, with 19 bases between them. The germline V gene has CDR1 SGHAT and CDR2 FQNNGV. The CDR3 contains 18 residues. DNA of the CDR3: TGTGCCAGCAGCTTAGAGGACAGCCCCCGGGGTAGATCCTACGAGCAGTACTTC. This gives the protein CASSLEDSPRGRSYEQYF.

As concerns this clonotype: A much larger clone lies one base from this, so it may be a read error. This rearrangement joins TRBV2 to TRBJ2-1, with D perhaps TRBD2 (6 bases). The CDR3 has 15 residues. Germline loops: CDR1 SNHLY, CDR2 FYNNEI. CDR3 DNA sequence: TGTGCCAGCAGTGAGGAGGGATCGACCTACAATGAGCAGTCCTTC. It yields the protein CASSEEGSTYNEQSF.

This clonotype came up a few times. This chain joins TRBV7-9 and TRBJ2-7; D unclear. CDR3 length: 15 residues. Trimming shortened V by 2 bases and J by 3 bases, and 14 bases separated the two germline ends. Germline CDR1 reads SEHNR; CDR2 reads FQNEAQ (reference sequence). The CDR3 DNA follows: TGTGCCAGCAGCTTAAGGGCAGGCGGCCTCTACGAGCAGTACTTC. Protein sequence: CASSLRAGGLYEQYF.

This clonotype was recorded a few times. The chain is built from TRBV28 and TRBJ2-3; 11 nucleotides align to TRBD2. CDR3 size: 17 residues. Germline loops: CDR1 MDHEN, CDR2 SYDVKM. This chain's CDR3 is CASTGLAGGFITDTQYF. The CDR3 region has the DNA TGTGCGTCCACGGGGCTAGCGGGGGGTTTCATTACAGATACGCAGTATTTT.

This chain uses TRBV29-1 with TRBJ2-1; 12 positions agree with TRBD2. CDR1 is SQVTM and CDR2 is ANQGSEA in the germline V gene. V trimming: 7 bases; J trimming: 8 bases; junction bases outside the gene matches: 9. The CDR3 has 14 amino acids. The DNA of the CDR3 is TGCAGCGCGCCTGCTAGCGGGGGGGGGGATGAGCAGTTCTTC. It translates to CSAPASGGGDEQFF.

The V call is TRBV20-1, the J call TRBJ2-3; D perhaps matches TRBD1 (6 bases). Germline lookup yields CDR1 DFQATT and CDR2 SNEGSKA (reference sequence). This CDR3 spans 15 amino acids. Between the trimmed V and J ends, which lost 1 base and 1 base, there was a span of 12 bases. The CDR3, as DNA: TGCAGTGCTAGAGTGCAGGGGTTCCGCACAGATACGCAGTATTTT. Amino acids: CSARVQGFRTDTQYF.

This clonotype was counted once. The V call is TRBV9, the J call TRBJ2-3; D unresolved. CDR3 length: 14 amino acids. The V and J ends lost 3 bases and 4 bases respectively, with 12 bases between them. CDR1 is SGDLS and CDR2 is YYNGEE in the germline V gene. The CDR3 here is CASSDPDLPDTQYF. Here the CDR3 DNA reads TGTGCCAGCAGCGACCCGGATCTCCCAGATACGCAGTATTTT.

This rearrangement joins TRBV28 to TRBJ2-1; D unclear. V gave up 3 bases and J gave up 0 bases, with 9 bases separating them. Germline lookup yields CDR1 MDHEN and CDR2 SYDVKM. CDR3 length: 15 amino acids. CDR3 residues: CASSFSLSSYNEQFF. The CDR3 coding sequence is TGTGCCAGCAGTTTCTCACTCAGCTCCTACAATGAGCAGTTCTTC.

This clonotype has a count of ten or more. The chain uses TRBV7-9 and TRBJ1-5; 7 bases are a match to TRBD1. This CDR3 is built from 15 residues. Germline V gives CDR1 SEHNR, CDR2 FQNEAQ (reference sequence). The ends lost 5 bases at V and 0 bases at J; junction bases unmatched: 4. CDR3 coding DNA: TGTGCCAGCAGCCTCGGGACAGTTAGCAATCAGCCCCAGCATTTT. It is translated as CASSLGTVSNQPQHF. Complete variable domain (other parts from reference TRBV7-9 and TRBJ1-5): DTGVSQNPRHKITKRGQNVTFRCDPISEHNRLYWYRQTLGQGPEFLTYFQNEAQLEKSRLLSDRFSAERPKGSFSTLEIQRTEQGDSAMYLCASSLGTVSNQPQHFGDGTRLSIL.

In this sample, this clonotype turned up a few times. The gene calls are TRBV29-1 and TRBJ1-2; TRBD1 matches 8 bases. V shed 6 bases, J shed 5 bases, and the junction held 2 bases outside the gene matches. The CDR3 extends over 11 amino acids. In germline, CDR1 is SQVTM, CDR2 ANQGSEA. This chain's CDR3 is CSVRQGYGYTF. CDR3 sequence (DNA): TGCAGCGTACGACAGGGGTATGGCTACACCTTC.

The rearrangement links TRBV7-9 to TRBJ2-3; 11 positions agree with TRBD1. Germline values: CDR1 SEHNR, CDR2 FQNEAQ (reference sequence). CDR3 length: 15 residues. V lost 4 bases to trimming and J lost 4 bases; unmatched junction nucleotides: 4. The CDR3 DNA reads TGTGCCAGCAGCTCCCGGGACAGGGGGGCAGATACGCAGTATTTT. Protein: CASSSRDRGADTQYF.

This clonotype was detected a few times. The chain links TRBV9 to TRBJ1-2; possibly TRBD1 for D (5 bases). V was cut by 2 bases and J by 1 base, with 24 bases left in between. The CDR3 covers 19 residues. Germline lookup yields CDR1 SGDLS and CDR2 YYNGEE. The CDR3 region has the DNA TGTGCCAGCAGCGTCGGAACGGGGACCGCCTCAAATTATAACTATGGCTACACCTTC. Its translation is CASSVGTGTASNYNYGYTF.